This T cell receptor beta chain was obtained from a study of T-cell reconstitution after alpha-beta-depleted transplantation in children (dated by TCRdb to between 2015 and 2016). Concerning the study at large: The study quantitatively tracked T-cell immune reconstitution after TCRalphabeta/CD19-depleted allogeneic hematopoietic cell transplantation in children using TCR repertoire profiling.

This clonotype has a count of ten or more. Its specific antigen is unknown. No clone much larger than this one lies a single base away; base qualities are absent. Receptors were amplified or captured by PCR. Sequencing was carried out with an Illumina HiSeq 2500. TCR libraries were prepared with molecular barcoding, using unique molecular identifiers to normalize TCRbeta repertoire quantification. Clones were called with MiXCR by TCRdb after fastp trimmed the public reads at Q25, and only in-frame beta chains were retained. Each CDR3 protein appears once, grouped with its most common genes and DNA. A total of 450,000 to 600,000 distinct CDR3 sequences appear in this sample, under 12% of them only once. 2% of the sample is taken by the ten largest. Broader findings and caveats from the paper: In some patients, the high TCRbeta diversity seen at day 60 was put down to recipient T cells and intrathymic progenitors that had survived conditioning. The apparently early recovery of alphabetaT-cell counts about two months after transplant reportedly depended on only several hundred rapidly expanded clones that came from non-depleted graft cells. Over the following months the frequencies of hyperexpanded clones went down, and after one year T-cell counts and TCRbeta diversity were mostly credited to newly produced T cells.

The germline V gene (reference sequence) supplies CDR1 SEHNR and CDR2 FQNEAQ. From the cysteine up to the phenylalanine, the CDR3 has a length of 13 residues. Just CDR3 DNA is preserved here, 39 bases in frame from base 1. V sheds 0 bases and J sheds 8 bases, leaving 10 bases between their ends. Per the publication, the treatment or condition label means: allogeneic hematopoietic cell transplantation with graft depleted of TCRalphabeta T cells and CD19 B cells. The transplant recipients were children given TCRalphabeta/CD19-depleted allogeneic hematopoietic cell grafts. This receptor was taken from a child between 2 and 9 years old with inherited bone marrow failure, due to receive a stem cell transplant. The rearrangement combines TRBV7-9 with TRBJ1-2, and TRBD1 may be the D gene, going by 5 matching bases. The specimen was PBMCs, collected before TCRalphabeta/CD19-depleted stem cell transplant. The DNA is TGTGCCAGCAGCTTAGCCGGGACCTCCGGCTACACCTTC. Translated, this is CASSLAGTSGYTF.